This entry lists 15 T cell receptor beta chains sequenced from one sample in a study of glioma-infiltrating T cells after dendritic cell vaccination (TCRdb year 2016). The receptor library was made with the immunoSEQ multiplex PCR assay. The source is immuneACCESS, and TCRdb retained only in-frame sequences with V and J called. Part of the clones is not carried over; for the studies checked, unresolved V genes explain less than half of this, and the remainder is unexplained. For this sample the table gives roughly 80,000 clones, of which around 90% were detected only once. The top ten hold 3% to 3.5% of the sample. Source: blood, taken before dendritic cell vaccination. These receptors were collected from a human donor with glioblastoma.

The rearrangement uses TRBV10-1 and TRBJ2-2, with D perhaps matching TRBD1 (6 bases). V gave up 5 bases and J gave up 2 bases, with 12 bases separating them. Germline V gene data show CDR1 as WNHNN and CDR2 as SYGVQD (reference sequence). The CDR3 runs 15 residues. DNA of the CDR3: TGCGCCAGCAGTCTGGACAGAACCAACACCGGGGAGCTGTTTTTT. This translates into CASSLDRTNTGELFF.

V gene TRBV28 combines with J gene TRBJ1-1; D is perhaps TRBD1 (6 bases). The CDR3 extends over 15 amino acids. CDR1 is MDHEN and CDR2 is SYDVKM in the germline V gene. Trimming left V 2 bases short and J 4 bases short, with 14 bases between. The CDR3 DNA reads as TGTGCCAGCAGTTTACATCGGGGGGCAGTCACTGAAGCTTTCTTT. As protein: CASSLHRGAVTEAFF.

The chain carries TRBV7-2 and TRBJ1-6, with 8 bases matching TRBD1. The CDR3 totals 15 residues. Germline loops: CDR1 SGHTA, CDR2 FQGNSA. The V segment lost 5 bases and the J segment 7 bases; nucleotides outside the gene matches: 7. Written as DNA, the CDR3 is TGTGCCAGCAGCCCGGGCGGGACAGGCAATTCACCCCTCCACTTT. Translated, it gives CASSPGGTGNSPLHF.

This sequence joins TRBV27 and TRBJ1-1; D gene unclear. The germline V gene encodes CDR1 MNHEY and CDR2 SMNVEV (reference sequence). Trimming shortened V by 5 bases and J by 1 base, and 11 bases separated the two germline ends. This CDR3 is 14 amino acids long. The CDR3 loop is CASSRPGSNTEAFF. CDR3 coding DNA: TGTGCCAGCAGTCGGCCGGGTTCGAACACTGAAGCTTTCTTT.

The chain is built from TRBV6-1 and TRBJ2-3; maybe TRBD2 (5 bases). V was trimmed by 6 bases and J by 0 bases, leaving 7 bases between them. The CDR3 is 13 residues long. The germline V gene has CDR1 MNHNS and CDR2 SASEGT. The CDR3 reads CASSEGSTDTQYF. CDR3 nucleotides: TGTGCCAGCAGCGAGGGTAGCACAGATACGCAGTATTTT.

The chain recombines TRBV9 with TRBJ1-4; 7 positions match TRBD1. The length of the CDR3 is 16 residues. J lost 1 base, V lost 4 bases, and 7 bases had no gene match. Per the germline V gene, CDR1 is SGDLS and CDR2 is YYNGEE. The CDR3 sequence: CASSPRSGGTNEKLFF. CDR3 DNA sequence: TGTGCCAGCAGCCCAAGATCAGGGGGAACTAATGAAAAACTGTTTTTT.

This clone has a single count. This CDR3 is CASSRQGARVYEQYF. Here the CDR3 DNA reads TGTGCCAGTAGTAGACAGGGGGCGAGGGTCTACGAGCAGTACTTC. This chain links TRBV19 with TRBJ2-7; 10 bases match TRBD1. Germline V gene lookup returns CDR1 LNHDA and CDR2 SQIVND (reference sequence). With 4 bases clipped from V and 3 bases from J, the junction kept 6 bases outside the gene matches. The length of the CDR3 is 15 residues.

This clone was counted a single time. The rearrangement uses TRBV7-6 and TRBJ2-2, with 8 positions matching TRBD1. The CDR3 length is 15 residues. V shed 5 bases, J shed 6 bases, and the junction held 8 bases outside the gene matches. Germline V gives CDR1 SGHVS, CDR2 FNYEAQ. The CDR3 DNA is TGTGCCAGCAGCCCCTCGTGGACAGGGTCCGGGGAGCTGTTTTTT. The encoded protein is CASSPSWTGSGELFF.

J is TRBJ1-2 and V is TRBV5-6; possibly TRBD1 for D (5 bases). Germline V gives CDR1 SGHDT, CDR2 YYEEEE. V was cut by 3 bases and J by 0 bases, with 12 bases left in between. CDR3 length: 15 amino acids. DNA for the CDR3: TGTGCCAGCAGCTCGTTGGGGGGGGCTAACTATGGCTACACCTTC. Encoded protein: CASSSLGGANYGYTF.

This clone was detected once. Other DNA sequences within the sample encode an identical CDR3. The chain has TRBV5-1 and TRBJ1-6, with 9 bases lining up with TRBD1. With 0 bases clipped from V and 10 bases from J, the junction kept 2 bases outside the gene matches. The CDR3 length is 14 residues. Germline CDR1 reads SGHRS; CDR2 reads YFSETQ. CDR3 loop: CASSLGTGDSPLHF. CDR3 sequence (DNA): TGCGCCAGCAGCTTGGGGACAGGGGACTCACCCCTCCACTTT.

The V and J genes are TRBV18 and TRBJ1-6; a weak D match, TRBD1 (5 bases). Per the germline V gene, CDR1 is KGHSH and CDR2 is LQKENI. V lost 0 bases and J 5 bases, leaving 8 bases between the germline ends. There are 15 residues in the CDR3. The CDR3 DNA reads as TGTGCCAGCTCACCACCGGGCAGGGATAATTCACCCCTCCACTTT. As protein: CASSPPGRDNSPLHF. Together with reference TRBV18 and TRBJ1-6, the CDR3 gives the full variable domain: NAGVMQNPRHLVRRRGQEARLRCSPMKGHSHVYWYRQLPEEGLKFMVYLQKENIIDESGMPKERFSAEFPKEGPSILRIQQVVRGDSAAYFCASSPPGRDNSPLHFGNGTRLTVT.

The rearrangement uses TRBV11-3 and TRBJ1-1; possible D gene TRBD1, 5 bases. Germline CDR1 SGHNT, CDR2 YENEEA. The CDR3 is 13 amino acids. Trimming cost V 1 base and J 11 bases, with 14 bases left between them. The CDR3 sequence: CASSLGRGREAFF. The DNA for the CDR3 is TGTGCCAGCAGCTTAGGGCGGGGACGGGAGGCTTTCTTT.

The chain links TRBV6-1 to TRBJ1-2, with 7 bases lining up with TRBD1. The CDR3 is made up of 14 amino acids. Germline-derived CDR1 and CDR2 are MNHNS and SASEGT. With 0 bases clipped from V and 5 bases from J, the junction kept 3 bases outside the gene matches. The CDR3 loop reads CASSEADREYGYTF. CDR3 bases: TGTGCCAGCAGTGAAGCCGACAGGGAGTATGGCTACACCTTC.

V usage is TRBV28 and J usage is TRBJ2-3; perhaps TRBD2 as D (6 bases). The CDR3 is 11 residues long. The germline V and J ends were trimmed by 11 bases and 4 bases, with 10 bases remaining between them. The V gene's germline CDR1 is MDHEN and CDR2 SYDVKM. The CDR3 DNA reads TGTGCCGCAGGAGGGGCAGATACGCAGTATTTT. It yields the protein CAAGGADTQYF.

This CDR3 is CASSSPRSSGRASTDTQYF. The CDR3 region has the DNA TGTGCCAGCAGCTCCCCGCGGAGTAGCGGGAGGGCAAGCACAGATACGCAGTATTTT. This chain links TRBV7-2 with TRBJ2-3; TRBD2 aligns across 11 bases. This CDR3 region has 19 residues. J lost 0 bases, V lost 4 bases, and 12 bases had no gene match. Germline loops: CDR1 SGHTA, CDR2 FQGNSA.